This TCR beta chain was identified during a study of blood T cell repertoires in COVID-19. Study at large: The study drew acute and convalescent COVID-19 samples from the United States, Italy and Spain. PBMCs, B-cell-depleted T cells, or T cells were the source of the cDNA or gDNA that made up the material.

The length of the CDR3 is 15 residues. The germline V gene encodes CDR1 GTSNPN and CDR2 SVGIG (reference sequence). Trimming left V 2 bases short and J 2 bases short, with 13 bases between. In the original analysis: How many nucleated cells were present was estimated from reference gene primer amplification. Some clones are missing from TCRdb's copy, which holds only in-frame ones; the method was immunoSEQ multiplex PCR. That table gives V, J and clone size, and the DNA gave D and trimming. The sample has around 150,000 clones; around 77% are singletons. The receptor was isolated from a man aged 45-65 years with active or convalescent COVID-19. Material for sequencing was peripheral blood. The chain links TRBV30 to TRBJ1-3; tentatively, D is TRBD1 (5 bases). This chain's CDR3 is CAWSPHGGAGNTIYF. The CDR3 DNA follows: TGTGCCTGGAGTCCCCACGGAGGGGCTGGAAACACCATATATTTT. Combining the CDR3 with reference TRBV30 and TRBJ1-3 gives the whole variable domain SQTIHQWPATLVQPVGSPLSLECTVEGTSNPNLYWYRQAAGRGLQLLFYSVGIGQISSEVPQNLSASRPQDRQFILSSKKLLLSDSGFYLCAWSPHGGAGNTIYFGEGSWLTVV.